This T cell receptor beta chain was sequenced in a study of response to subunit inactivated influenza vaccine. Regarding the study as a whole: It was suggested by the authors that few new T cells are recruited by each seasonal influenza vaccination.

TCRdb reprocessed the RT-PCR reads with MiXCR, giving one entry per CDR3 protein. The table includes a few hundred thousand distinct CDR3 sequences, 21% detected once. This clonotype was seen more than once but under ten times. Its antigen is not identified. This CDR3 contains 14 residues. Germline CDR1 is SGHKS and CDR2 is YYEKEE (reference sequence). J gave up 0 bases and V 4 bases, and 3 bases lay outside the gene matches. This TCR derives from a man aged 50 to 69 who received an inactivated influenza vaccine. The rearrangement links TRBV5-5 to TRBJ1-2; 7 nucleotides align to TRBD1. The sample here was PBMCs from blood, taken 21 months after vaccination. This CDR3 is CASSRDRSNYGYTF. CDR3 sequence (DNA): TGTGCCAGCAGCCGGGACAGATCTAACTATGGCTACACCTTC.